This T cell receptor beta chain derives from a study of T and B cells in COVID-19 patients. Turning to the study itself: Critical illness requiring mechanical ventilation or extracorporeal membrane oxygenation affected three fifths of the roughly 20 active-infection patients. General observations from the study: Exclusive to the recovered cohort were thousands of TCR clusters, 31 of them with low generation probability.

Blood genomic DNA input for TRB amplification was roughly 220-500 ng. Multiplex PCR with BIOMED2 TRB-A/B primer pools amplified TRB rearrangements. MiXCR was run by TCRdb on the multiplex PCR reads, yielding one entry per CDR3 protein. This sample carries around 11,000 distinct CDR3 sequences, around 30% of them seen once, and the ten largest clones take 13% to 15%. Concerning this clonotype itself: The antigen remains unidentified. Relative to the germline gene, one junction end is altered; a read error may explain this.

The CDR3 has 15 residues. Germline lookup yields CDR1 SGHTA and CDR2 FQGNSA. The chain joins TRBV7-2 to TRBJ2-1, with D tentatively TRBD2 (5 bases). The sequence came from a human donor with active COVID-19. Sequenced input: blood. This CDR3 is CDSSFSDITYNEQFF. CDR3 coding DNA: TGTGACAGCAGCTTTAGCGATATCACCTACAATGAGCAGTTCTTC.